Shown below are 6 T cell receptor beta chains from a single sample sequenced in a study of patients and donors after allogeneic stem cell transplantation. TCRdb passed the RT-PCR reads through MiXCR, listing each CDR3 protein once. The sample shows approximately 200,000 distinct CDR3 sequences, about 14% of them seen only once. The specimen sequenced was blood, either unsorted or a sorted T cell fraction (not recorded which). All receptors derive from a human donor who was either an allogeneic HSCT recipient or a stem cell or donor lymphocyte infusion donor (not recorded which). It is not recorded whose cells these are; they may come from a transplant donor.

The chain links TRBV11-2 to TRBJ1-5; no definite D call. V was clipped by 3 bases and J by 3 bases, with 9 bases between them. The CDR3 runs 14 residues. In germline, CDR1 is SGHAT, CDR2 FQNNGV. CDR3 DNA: TGTGCCAGCAGCTTTCCGGGAACCAATCAGCCCCAGCATTTT. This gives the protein CASSFPGTNQPQHF.

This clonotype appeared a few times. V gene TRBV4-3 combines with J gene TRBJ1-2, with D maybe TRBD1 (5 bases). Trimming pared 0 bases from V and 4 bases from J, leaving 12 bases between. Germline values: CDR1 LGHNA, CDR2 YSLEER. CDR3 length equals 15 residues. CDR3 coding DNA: TGCGCCAGCAGCCAAGAGTCCCAGGGAGGCTATGGCTACACCTTC. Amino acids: CASSQESQGGYGYTF.

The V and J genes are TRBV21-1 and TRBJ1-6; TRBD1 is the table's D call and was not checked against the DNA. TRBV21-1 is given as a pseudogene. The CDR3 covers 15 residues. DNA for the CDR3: TGTGCCAGCAGCAAACGGACAGGGACTGGATCACCCCTCCACTTT. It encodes CASSKRTGTGSPLHF.

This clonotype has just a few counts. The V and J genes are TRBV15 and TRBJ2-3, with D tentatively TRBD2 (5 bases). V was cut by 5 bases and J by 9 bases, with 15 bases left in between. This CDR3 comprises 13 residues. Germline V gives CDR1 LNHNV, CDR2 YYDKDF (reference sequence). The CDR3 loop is CATSETGTGTQYF. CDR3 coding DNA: TGTGCCACCAGCGAAACGGGAACGGGCACGCAGTATTTT.

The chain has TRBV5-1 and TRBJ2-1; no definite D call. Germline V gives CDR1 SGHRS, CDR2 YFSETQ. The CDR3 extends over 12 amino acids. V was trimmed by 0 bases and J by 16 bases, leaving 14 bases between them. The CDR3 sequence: CASSLGAERSFF. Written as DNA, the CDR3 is TGCGCCAGCAGCTTGGGGGCAGAACGATCCTTCTTC.

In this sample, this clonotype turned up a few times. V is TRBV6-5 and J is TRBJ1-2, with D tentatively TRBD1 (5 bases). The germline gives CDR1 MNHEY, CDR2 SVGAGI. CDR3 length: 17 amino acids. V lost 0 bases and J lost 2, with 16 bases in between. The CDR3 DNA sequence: TGTGCCAGCAGTTACTCCTTCGGCAGGGTGGGGAACTATGGCTACACCTTC. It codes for CASSYSFGRVGNYGYTF.